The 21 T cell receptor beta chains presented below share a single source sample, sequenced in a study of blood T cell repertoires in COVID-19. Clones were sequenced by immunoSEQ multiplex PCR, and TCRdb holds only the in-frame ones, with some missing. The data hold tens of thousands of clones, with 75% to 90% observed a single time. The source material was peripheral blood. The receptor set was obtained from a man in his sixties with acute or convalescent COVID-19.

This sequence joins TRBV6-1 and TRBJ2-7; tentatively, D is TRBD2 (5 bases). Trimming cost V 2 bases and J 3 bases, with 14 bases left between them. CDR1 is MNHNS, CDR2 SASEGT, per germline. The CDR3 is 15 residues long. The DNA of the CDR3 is TGTGCCAGCAGTGAAATCGAGGGCGCGAACTACGAGCAGTACTTC. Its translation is CASSEIEGANYEQYF.

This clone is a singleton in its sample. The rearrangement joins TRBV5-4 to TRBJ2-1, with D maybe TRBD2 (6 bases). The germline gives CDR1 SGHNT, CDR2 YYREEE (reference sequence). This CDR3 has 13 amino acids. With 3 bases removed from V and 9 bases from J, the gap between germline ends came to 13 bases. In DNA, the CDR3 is TGTGCCAGCAGCTGGGACTCGGGTGCTGAGCAGTTCTTC. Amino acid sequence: CASSWDSGAEQFF.

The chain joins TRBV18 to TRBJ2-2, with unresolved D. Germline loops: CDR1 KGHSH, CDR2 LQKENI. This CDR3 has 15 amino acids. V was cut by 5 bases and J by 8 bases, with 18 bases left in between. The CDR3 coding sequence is TGTGCCAGCTCAGTGTCCGGTCCCCTGTCGGGGGAGCTGTTTTTT. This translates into CASSVSGPLSGELFF.

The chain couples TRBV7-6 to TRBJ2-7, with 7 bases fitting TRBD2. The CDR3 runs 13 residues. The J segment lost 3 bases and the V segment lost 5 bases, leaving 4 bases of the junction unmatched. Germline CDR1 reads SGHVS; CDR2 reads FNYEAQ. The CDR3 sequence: CASSPGEGYEQYF. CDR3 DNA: TGTGCCAGCAGCCCGGGGGAGGGCTACGAGCAGTACTTC. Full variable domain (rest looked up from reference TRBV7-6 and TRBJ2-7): GAGVSQSPRYKVTKRGQDVALRCDPISGHVSLYWYRQALGQGPEFLTYFNYEAQQDKSGLPNDRFSAERPEGSISTLTIQRTEQRDSAMYRCASSPGEGYEQYFGPGTRLTVT.

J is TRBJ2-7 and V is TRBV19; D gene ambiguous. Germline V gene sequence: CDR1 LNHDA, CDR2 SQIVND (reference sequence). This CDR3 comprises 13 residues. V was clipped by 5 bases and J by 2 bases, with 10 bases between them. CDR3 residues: CASSSTRAYEQYF. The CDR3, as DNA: TGTGCCAGTAGTTCCACCCGGGCCTACGAGCAGTACTTC.

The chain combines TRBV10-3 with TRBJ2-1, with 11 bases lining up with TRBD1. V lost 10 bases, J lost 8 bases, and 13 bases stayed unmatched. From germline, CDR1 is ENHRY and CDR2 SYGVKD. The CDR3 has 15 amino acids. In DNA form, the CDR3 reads TGTGCCACCTACCCTGTGGACAGGGGGCACGATGAGCAGTTCTTC. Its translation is CATYPVDRGHDEQFF.

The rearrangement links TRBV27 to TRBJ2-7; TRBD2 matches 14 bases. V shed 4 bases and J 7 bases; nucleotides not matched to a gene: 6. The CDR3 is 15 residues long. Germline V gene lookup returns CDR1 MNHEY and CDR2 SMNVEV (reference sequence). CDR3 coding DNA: TGTGCCAGCAGTTCAAGACTAGCGGGAGGGATTGAGCAGTACTTC. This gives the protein CASSSRLAGGIEQYF.

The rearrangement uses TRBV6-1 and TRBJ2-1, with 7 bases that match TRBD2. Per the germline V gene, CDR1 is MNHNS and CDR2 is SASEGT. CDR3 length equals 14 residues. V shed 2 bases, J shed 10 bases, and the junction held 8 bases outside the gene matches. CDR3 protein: CASSERPPGGEQFF. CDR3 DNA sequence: TGTGCCAGCAGTGAAAGGCCTCCCGGGGGGGAGCAGTTCTTC.

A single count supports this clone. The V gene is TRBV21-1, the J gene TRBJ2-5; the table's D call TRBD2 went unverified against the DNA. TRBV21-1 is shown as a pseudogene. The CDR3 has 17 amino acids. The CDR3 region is CASTKGGTGRARETQYF. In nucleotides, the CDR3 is TGTGCCAGCACAAAAGGGGGGACCGGGAGGGCCCGGGAGACCCAGTACTTC.

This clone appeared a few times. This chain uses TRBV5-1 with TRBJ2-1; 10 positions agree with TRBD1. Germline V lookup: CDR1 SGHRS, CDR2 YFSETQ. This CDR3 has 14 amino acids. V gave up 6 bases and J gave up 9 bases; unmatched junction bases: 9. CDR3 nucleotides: TGCGCCAGCATCATGGGGACAGGGGAGGGTGAGCAGTTCTTC. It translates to CASIMGTGEGEQFF.

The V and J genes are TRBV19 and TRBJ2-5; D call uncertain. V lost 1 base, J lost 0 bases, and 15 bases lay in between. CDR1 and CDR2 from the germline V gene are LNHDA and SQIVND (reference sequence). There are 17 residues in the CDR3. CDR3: CASSIGAPRMYQETQYF. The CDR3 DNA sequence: TGTGCCAGTAGTATAGGTGCTCCGAGGATGTACCAAGAGACCCAGTACTTC.

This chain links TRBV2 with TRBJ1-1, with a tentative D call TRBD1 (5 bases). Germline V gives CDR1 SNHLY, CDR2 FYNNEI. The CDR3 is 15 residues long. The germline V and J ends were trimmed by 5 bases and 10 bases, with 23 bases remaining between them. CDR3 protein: CASSPRSQASRGAFF. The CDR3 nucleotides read TGTGCCAGCAGTCCGAGGTCACAGGCAAGTAGGGGAGCTTTCTTT.

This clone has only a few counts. CDR3 coding DNA: TGTGGAGTGAGAGACAGACCAGGGGGCACAGATACGCAGTATTTT. This codes for CGVRDRPGGTDTQYF. This chain joins TRBV27 and TRBJ2-3; a weak D match, TRBD1 (6 bases). This CDR3 has 15 residues. The germline CDR1 and CDR2 sequences are MNHEY and SMNVEV (reference sequence).

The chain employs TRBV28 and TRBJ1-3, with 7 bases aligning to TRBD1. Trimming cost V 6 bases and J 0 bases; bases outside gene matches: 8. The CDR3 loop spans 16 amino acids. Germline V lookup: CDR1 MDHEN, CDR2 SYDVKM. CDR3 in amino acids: CASSFLDRSSGNTIYF. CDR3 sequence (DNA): TGTGCCAGCAGCTTTCTGGACAGGAGCTCTGGAAACACCATATATTTT.

The CDR3: CASSPGQGAISGELFF. For the CDR3, the DNA is TGTGCCAGCTCACCAGGACAGGGGGCGATCTCCGGGGAGCTGTTTTTT. This sequence joins TRBV18 and TRBJ2-2, with 11 bases matching TRBD1. Trimming cost V 2 bases and J 6 bases; bases outside gene matches: 5. The CDR3 is 16 amino acids. Germline V gene sequence: CDR1 KGHSH, CDR2 LQKENI.

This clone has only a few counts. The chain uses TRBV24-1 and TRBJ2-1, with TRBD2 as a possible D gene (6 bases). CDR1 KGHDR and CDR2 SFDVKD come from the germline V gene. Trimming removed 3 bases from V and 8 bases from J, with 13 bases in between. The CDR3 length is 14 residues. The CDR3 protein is CATSDTGVKYEQFF. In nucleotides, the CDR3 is TGTGCCACCAGTGATACGGGAGTCAAGTATGAGCAGTTCTTC.

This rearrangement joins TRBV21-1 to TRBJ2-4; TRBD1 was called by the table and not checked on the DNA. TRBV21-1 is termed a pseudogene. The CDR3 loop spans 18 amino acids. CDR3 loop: CASSNYPRQGIAKNIQYF. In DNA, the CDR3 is TGTGCCAGCAGCAACTATCCGAGACAGGGTATAGCCAAAAACATTCAGTACTTC.

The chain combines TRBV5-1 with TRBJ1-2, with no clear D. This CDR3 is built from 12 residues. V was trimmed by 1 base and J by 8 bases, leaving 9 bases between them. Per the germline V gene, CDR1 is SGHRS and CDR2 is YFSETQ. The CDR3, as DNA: TGCGCCAGCAGCTTGACAACGGAGGGCTACACCTTC. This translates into CASSLTTEGYTF.

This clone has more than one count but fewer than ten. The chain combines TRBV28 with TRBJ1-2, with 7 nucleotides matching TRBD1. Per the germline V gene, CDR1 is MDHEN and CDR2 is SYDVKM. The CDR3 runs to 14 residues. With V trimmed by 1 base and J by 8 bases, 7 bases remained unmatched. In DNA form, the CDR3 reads TGTGCCAGCAGTTTATACGCAGGGGGGAAGGGCTACACCTTC. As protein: CASSLYAGGKGYTF.

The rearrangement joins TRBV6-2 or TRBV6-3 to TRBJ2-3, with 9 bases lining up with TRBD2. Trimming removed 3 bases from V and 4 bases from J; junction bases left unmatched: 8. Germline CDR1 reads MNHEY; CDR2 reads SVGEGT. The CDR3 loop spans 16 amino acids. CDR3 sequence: CASSYEAGGVADTQYF. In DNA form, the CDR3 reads TGTGCCAGCAGTTATGAGGCGGGAGGGGTGGCAGATACGCAGTATTTT.

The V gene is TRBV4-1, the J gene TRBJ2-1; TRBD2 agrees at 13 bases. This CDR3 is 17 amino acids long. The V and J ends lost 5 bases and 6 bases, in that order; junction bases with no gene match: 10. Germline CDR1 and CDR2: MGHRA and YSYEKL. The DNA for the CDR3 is TGCGCCAGCAGCTCACGGACTAGCGGGAGAGGGCGCAATGAGCAGTTCTTC. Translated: CASSSRTSGRGRNEQFF.